A selection of T cell receptor beta chains follows, all from one sample in a study of Graves' ophthalmopathy and Graves' hyperthyroidism. TCRdb re-analysed the multiplex PCR reads in MiXCR, keeping a single row per CDR3 protein. The sample has 300,000 to 400,000 distinct CDR3 sequences, about 17% seen once. Sequences were obtained from peripheral blood. The receptor set was obtained from an adult man with Graves' ophthalmopathy. CDR3s include the opening cysteine and the closing phenylalanine or tryptophan. A D gene is named only where the DNA matches it firmly. Only part of the rows carry a size: once, few, many, or a class if the clone is expanded.

d_gene: TRBD2; v_gene: TRBV20-1; abundance: many; j_gene: TRBJ2-7; CDR3nt: TGCAGTGCTAGAGAAGGGACTAGCGGAGAGGACTTCTACGAGCAGTACTTC; CDR3aa: CSAREGTSGEDFYEQYF
d_gene: TRBD2; v_gene: TRBV7-9; abundance: many; j_gene: TRBJ2-5; CDR3nt: TGTGCCAGCAGCTTAATCACGCGGGGGGAGACCCAGTACTTC; CDR3aa: CASSLITRGETQYF
d_gene: NA; v_gene: TRBV6-1; abundance: NA; j_gene: TRBJ2-2; CDR3nt: TGTGCCAACAGTGGGACGTTGAACACCGGGGAGCTGTTTTTT; CDR3aa: CANSGTLNTGELFF
d_gene: NA; v_gene: TRBV6-5; abundance: many; j_gene: TRBJ2-7; CDR3nt: TGTGCCAGCAGTTTCGGCCGGGGTTATACCTACGAGCAGTACTTC; CDR3aa: CASSFGRGYTYEQYF
d_gene: NA; v_gene: TRBV28; abundance: many; j_gene: TRBJ2-7; CDR3nt: TGTGCCAGCAGTTTAGCGGTGGGAGGGGGCGGGTACGAGCAGTACTTC; CDR3aa: CASSLAVGGGGYEQYF
d_gene: NA; v_gene: TRBV28; abundance: many; j_gene: TRBJ2-7; CDR3nt: TGTGCCAGCAGTTTATTCGGGACCCCTCTCAGGGGGGGGCAGTACTTC; CDR3aa: CASSLFGTPLRGGQYF
d_gene: NA; v_gene: TRBV3-1; abundance: many; j_gene: TRBJ2-7; CDR3nt: TGTGCCAGCAGCCAAACAGGGGGACTACTCTCCTACGAGCAGTACTTC; CDR3aa: CASSQTGGLLSYEQYF
d_gene: TRBD1; v_gene: TRBV2; abundance: many; j_gene: TRBJ2-5; CDR3nt: TGTGCCAGCAGTAGACAGGGTGGCCTATTGGCCCAGTACTTC; CDR3aa: CASSRQGGLLAQYF
d_gene: TRBD2; v_gene: TRBV2; abundance: many; j_gene: TRBJ2-2; CDR3nt: TGTGCCAGCAGTGTATCCCGGACTAGCGGGTGGAACACCGGGGAGCTGTTTTTT; CDR3aa: CASSVSRTSGWNTGELFF
d_gene: TRBD1; v_gene: TRBV27; abundance: many; j_gene: TRBJ1-2; CDR3nt: TGTGCCAGCAGTTTCGGGACAGGGAACTATGGCTACACCTTC; CDR3aa: CASSFGTGNYGYTF
d_gene: TRBD1; v_gene: TRBV20-1; abundance: many; j_gene: TRBJ1-6; CDR3nt: TGCAGTGCGGGACAGGGCCCCTATAATTCACCCCTCCACTTT; CDR3aa: CSAGQGPYNSPLHF
d_gene: NA; v_gene: TRBV6-2/TRBV6-3; abundance: NA; j_gene: TRBJ1-1; CDR3nt: TGTGCCAGCAGTAATGACAGGATCACTGAAGCTTTCTTT; CDR3aa: CASSNDRITEAFF
d_gene: TRBD2; v_gene: TRBV6-2/TRBV6-3; abundance: many; j_gene: TRBJ2-2; CDR3nt: TGTGCCAGCAGGTCCTCGGGACTACACACCGGGGAGCTGTTTTTT; CDR3aa: CASRSSGLHTGELFF
d_gene: NA; v_gene: TRBV7-2; abundance: few; j_gene: TRBJ1-2; CDR3nt: TGTGCCAGCAGCTTAGGACAGGTGGCGTATGGCTACACCTTC; CDR3aa: CASSLGQVAYGYTF
d_gene: NA; v_gene: TRBV7-3; abundance: many; j_gene: TRBJ1-1; CDR3nt: TGTGCCAGCAGCTTAACGGGCCAGAACACTGAAGCTTTCTTT; CDR3aa: CASSLTGQNTEAFF
d_gene: TRBD2; v_gene: TRBV4-1; abundance: few; j_gene: TRBJ2-5; CDR3nt: TGCGCCAGCAGCCAATCCACGACTAGCGTGGAGACCCAGTACTTC; CDR3aa: CASSQSTTSVETQYF
d_gene: NA; v_gene: TRBV11-2; abundance: many; j_gene: TRBJ2-5; CDR3nt: TGTGCCAGCAGCTTAGAGACCGGGACATCACAAGAGACCCAGTACTTC; CDR3aa: CASSLETGTSQETQYF
d_gene: NA; v_gene: TRBV3-1; abundance: many; j_gene: TRBJ2-7; CDR3nt: TGTGCCAGCAGCCAAGCTTGGGACTCCTACGAGCAGTACTTC; CDR3aa: CASSQAWDSYEQYF
d_gene: TRBD2; v_gene: TRBV20-1; abundance: many; j_gene: TRBJ2-7; CDR3nt: TGCAGTGCTAGGTCTAGCGGGGGGGCCTACGAGCAGTACTTC; CDR3aa: CSARSSGGAYEQYF
d_gene: NA; v_gene: TRBV6-1; abundance: many; j_gene: TRBJ2-5; CDR3nt: TGTGCCAGCAGTACCTCCGGTCTACCCCAAGAGACCCAGTACTTC; CDR3aa: CASSTSGLPQETQYF
d_gene: NA; v_gene: TRBV29-1; abundance: many; j_gene: TRBJ1-2; CDR3nt: TGCAGCCCGGGGGGCTACACCTTC; CDR3aa: CSPGGYTF
d_gene: TRBD2; v_gene: TRBV6-2/TRBV6-3; abundance: NA; j_gene: TRBJ2-5; CDR3nt: TGTGCCAGCGGCCCAGCGGGAGCCGCCAACTTGTACCAAGAGACCCAGTACTTC; CDR3aa: CASGPAGAANLYQETQYF
d_gene: NA; v_gene: TRBV29-1; abundance: few; j_gene: TRBJ2-2; CDR3nt: TGCATCGTTGAATCTGGGACCTCGAACACCGGGGAGCTGTTTTTT; CDR3aa: CIVESGTSNTGELFF
d_gene: TRBD1; v_gene: TRBV24-1; abundance: many; j_gene: TRBJ2-5; CDR3nt: TGTGCCACCAGTGAGCCTCCGGGACAGGGCTCGGGAGAGACCCAGTACTTC; CDR3aa: CATSEPPGQGSGETQYF
d_gene: TRBD2; v_gene: TRBV7-2; abundance: many; j_gene: TRBJ2-7; CDR3nt: TGTGCCAGCAGCGTTCGACTAGCCCCCTCCGAGCAGTACTTC; CDR3aa: CASSVRLAPSEQYF
d_gene: NA; v_gene: TRBV6-2/TRBV6-3; abundance: many; j_gene: TRBJ1-1; CDR3nt: TGTGCCAGCAGAACGGGGGGGTCGAGCACTGAAGCTTTCTTT; CDR3aa: CASRTGGSSTEAFF
d_gene: TRBD1; v_gene: TRBV28; abundance: many; j_gene: TRBJ1-5; CDR3nt: TGTGCCAGCAGACAGGGGTTCCAGCCCCAGCATTTT; CDR3aa: CASRQGFQPQHF
d_gene: NA; v_gene: TRBV7-3; abundance: many; j_gene: TRBJ1-6; CDR3nt: TGTGCCAGCAGCTATGGCGTAGGGGATTCACCCCTCCACTTT; CDR3aa: CASSYGVGDSPLHF
d_gene: NA; v_gene: TRBV28; abundance: many; j_gene: TRBJ2-5; CDR3nt: TGTGCCAGCAGTTTTTTAAGCCAAGAGACCCAGTACTTC; CDR3aa: CASSFLSQETQYF
d_gene: NA; v_gene: TRBV6-2/TRBV6-3; abundance: many; j_gene: TRBJ1-1; CDR3nt: TGTGCCAGCAGTTGGACAACGAACACTGAAGCTTTCTTT; CDR3aa: CASSWTTNTEAFF
d_gene: NA; v_gene: TRBV12-3/TRBV12-4; abundance: NA; j_gene: TRBJ1-1; CDR3nt: TGTGCCAGCAGTCCTCCGAACAGGCTCGAAGCTTTCTTT; CDR3aa: CASSPPNRLEAFF
d_gene: NA; v_gene: TRBV7-2; abundance: many; j_gene: TRBJ2-5; CDR3nt: TGTGCCAGCAGCTCACGACGACAGACTAGGGGAGAGACCCAGTACTTC; CDR3aa: CASSSRRQTRGETQYF
d_gene: NA; v_gene: TRBV12-3/TRBV12-4; abundance: many; j_gene: TRBJ1-1; CDR3nt: TGTGCCAGCAGTTTCCCCCACTCGGGGTCGCCAGAAGCTTTCTTT; CDR3aa: CASSFPHSGSPEAFF
d_gene: NA; v_gene: TRBV5-5; abundance: many; j_gene: TRBJ1-2; CDR3nt: TGTGCCAGCAGCCGGATTGGACAGCTTTCCTATGGCTACACCTTC; CDR3aa: CASSRIGQLSYGYTF
d_gene: NA; v_gene: TRBV18; abundance: few; j_gene: TRBJ2-2; CDR3nt: TGTGCCAGCTCACCAGCCACCAAGAACACCGGGGAGCTGTTTTTT; CDR3aa: CASSPATKNTGELFF
d_gene: NA; v_gene: TRBV30; abundance: NA; j_gene: TRBJ1-2; CDR3nt: TGTGCCTGGAGGTTGGGGAACTATGGCTACACCTTC; CDR3aa: CAWRLGNYGYTF
d_gene: NA; v_gene: TRBV11-1; abundance: many; j_gene: TRBJ2-1; CDR3nt: TGTGCCAGCAGCCCCCTAGCTAGCGCGCGAAATGAGCAGTTCTTC; CDR3aa: CASSPLASARNEQFF